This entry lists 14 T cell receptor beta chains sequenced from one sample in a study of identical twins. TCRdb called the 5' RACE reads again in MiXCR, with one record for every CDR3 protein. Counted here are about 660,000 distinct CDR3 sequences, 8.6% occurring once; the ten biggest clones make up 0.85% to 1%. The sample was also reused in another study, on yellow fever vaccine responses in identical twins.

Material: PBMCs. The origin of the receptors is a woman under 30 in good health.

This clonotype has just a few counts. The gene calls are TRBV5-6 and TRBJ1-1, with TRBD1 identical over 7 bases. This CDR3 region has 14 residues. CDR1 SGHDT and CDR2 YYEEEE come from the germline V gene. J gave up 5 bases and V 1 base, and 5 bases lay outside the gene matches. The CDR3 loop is CASSLPSGGTEAFF. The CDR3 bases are TGTGCCAGCAGCTTGCCGTCAGGGGGAACTGAAGCTTTCTTT. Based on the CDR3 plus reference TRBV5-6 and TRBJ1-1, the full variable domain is DAGVTQSPTHLIKTRGQQVTLRCSPKSGHDTVSWYQQALGQGPQFIFQYYEEEERQRGNFPDRFSGHQFPNYSSELNVNALLLGDSALYLCASSLPSGGTEAFFGQGTRLTVV.

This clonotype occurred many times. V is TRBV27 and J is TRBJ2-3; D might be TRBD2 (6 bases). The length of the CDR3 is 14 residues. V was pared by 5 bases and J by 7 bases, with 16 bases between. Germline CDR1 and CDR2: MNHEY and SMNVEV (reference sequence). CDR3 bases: TGTGCCAGCAGTACACTAGCTAGCGTTTATACGCAGTATTTT. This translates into CASSTLASVYTQYF.

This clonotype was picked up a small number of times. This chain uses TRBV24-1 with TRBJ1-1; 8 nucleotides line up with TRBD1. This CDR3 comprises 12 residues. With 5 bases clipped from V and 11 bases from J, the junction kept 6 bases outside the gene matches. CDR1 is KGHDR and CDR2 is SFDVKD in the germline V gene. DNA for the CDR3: TGTGCCACCAGTGCCCAGACAGGGGCCGCTTTCTTT. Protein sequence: CATSAQTGAAFF.

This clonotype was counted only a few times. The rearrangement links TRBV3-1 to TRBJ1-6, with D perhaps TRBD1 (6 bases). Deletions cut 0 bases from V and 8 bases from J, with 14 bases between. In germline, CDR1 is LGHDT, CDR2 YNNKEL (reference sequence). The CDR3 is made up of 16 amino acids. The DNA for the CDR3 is TGTGCCAGCAGCCAAGATCATGGGGGGGGCTATTCACCCCTCCACTTT. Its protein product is CASSQDHGGGYSPLHF.

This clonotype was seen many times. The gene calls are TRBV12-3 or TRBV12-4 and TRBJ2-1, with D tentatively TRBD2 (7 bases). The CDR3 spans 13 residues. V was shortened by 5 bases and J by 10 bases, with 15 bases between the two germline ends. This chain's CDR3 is CASSPSRGGEQFF. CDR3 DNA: TGTGCCAGCAGTCCATCGAGGGGGGGCGAGCAGTTCTTC.

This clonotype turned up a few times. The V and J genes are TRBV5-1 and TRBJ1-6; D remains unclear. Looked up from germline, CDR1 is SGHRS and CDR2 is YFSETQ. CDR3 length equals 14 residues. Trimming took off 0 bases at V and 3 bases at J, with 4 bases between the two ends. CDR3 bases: TGCGCCAGCAGCTTGGCAGGCTATAATTCACCCCTCCACTTT. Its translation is CASSLAGYNSPLHF.

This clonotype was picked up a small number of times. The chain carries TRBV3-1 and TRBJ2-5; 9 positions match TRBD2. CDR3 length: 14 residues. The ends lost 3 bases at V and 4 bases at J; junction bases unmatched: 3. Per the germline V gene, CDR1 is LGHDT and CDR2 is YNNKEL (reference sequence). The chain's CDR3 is CASSHQTSGETQYF. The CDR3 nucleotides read TGTGCCAGCAGCCACCAGACTAGCGGAGAGACCCAGTACTTC.

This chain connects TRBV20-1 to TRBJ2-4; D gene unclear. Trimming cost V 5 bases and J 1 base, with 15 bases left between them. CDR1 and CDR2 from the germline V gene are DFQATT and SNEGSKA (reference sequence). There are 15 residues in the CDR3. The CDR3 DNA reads TGCAGTGCTGGGGAATTTGGACCGGCCAAAAACATTCAGTACTTC. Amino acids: CSAGEFGPAKNIQYF.

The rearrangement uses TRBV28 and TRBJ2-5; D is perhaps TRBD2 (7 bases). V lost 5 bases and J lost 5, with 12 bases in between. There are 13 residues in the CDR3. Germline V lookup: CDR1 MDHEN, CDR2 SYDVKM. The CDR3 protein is CASSTGGGETQYF. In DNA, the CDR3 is TGTGCCAGCAGTACGGGGGGCGGGGAGACCCAGTACTTC.

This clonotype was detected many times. The CDR3 coding sequence is TGTGCCAGCAACCGACTTAATTACAGGATTTATCAGCCCCAGCATTTT. This translates into CASNRLNYRIYQPQHF. J is TRBJ1-5 and V is TRBV3-1; TRBD1 might be the D (5 bases). CDR3 length: 16 amino acids. Germline loops: CDR1 LGHDT, CDR2 YNNKEL (reference sequence). Between the trimmed V and J ends, which lost 7 bases and 5 bases, there was a span of 21 bases.

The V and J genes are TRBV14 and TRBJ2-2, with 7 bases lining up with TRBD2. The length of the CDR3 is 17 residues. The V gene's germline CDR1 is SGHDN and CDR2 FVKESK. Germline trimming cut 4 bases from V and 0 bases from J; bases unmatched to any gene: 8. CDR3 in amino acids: CASSRGLGETNTGELFF. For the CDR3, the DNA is TGTGCCAGCAGCCGCGGACTAGGGGAGACGAACACCGGGGAGCTGTTTTTT. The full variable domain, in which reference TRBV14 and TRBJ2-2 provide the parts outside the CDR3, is EAGVTQFPSHSVIEKGQTVTLRCDPISGHDNLYWYRRVMGKEIKFLLHFVKESKQDESGMPNNRFLAERTGGTYSTLKVQPAELEDSGVYFCASSRGLGETNTGELFFGEGSRLTVL.

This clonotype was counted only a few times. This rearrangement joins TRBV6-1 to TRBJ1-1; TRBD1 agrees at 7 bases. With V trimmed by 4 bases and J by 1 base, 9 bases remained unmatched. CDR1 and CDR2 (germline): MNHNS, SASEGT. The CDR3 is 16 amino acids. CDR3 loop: CASSALLGDRNTEAFF. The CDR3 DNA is TGTGCCAGCAGTGCCTTGCTGGGGGACAGGAACACTGAAGCTTTCTTT.

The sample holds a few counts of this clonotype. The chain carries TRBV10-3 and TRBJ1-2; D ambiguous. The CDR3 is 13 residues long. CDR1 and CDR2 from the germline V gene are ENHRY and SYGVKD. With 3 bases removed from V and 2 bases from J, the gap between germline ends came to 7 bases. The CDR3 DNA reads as TGTGCCATCAGTGATATGGGAAACTATGGCTACACCTTC. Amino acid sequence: CAISDMGNYGYTF.

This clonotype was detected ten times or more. The CDR3 spells CAISEGLAATLENIQYF. CDR3 DNA: TGTGCCATCAGTGAGGGACTAGCCGCCACCCTAGAAAACATTCAGTACTTC. J is TRBJ2-4 and V is TRBV10-3, with 8 bases aligning to TRBD2. CDR1 and CDR2 (germline): ENHRY, SYGVKD. The V segment lost 2 bases and the J segment 5 bases; nucleotides outside the gene matches: 11. There are 17 residues in the CDR3.